Below are 21 T cell receptor beta chains sequenced from a single sample in a study of blood T cell repertoires in COVID-19. Repertoires were generated with immunoSEQ multiplex PCR, while TCRdb's copy carries only in-frame clones and drops some. The table records 200,000 to 300,000 clones, approximately 84% of them present only once. The sequenced sample consisted of peripheral blood. The source of these receptors is a man aged 45-60 years with acute or convalescent COVID-19.

The chain joins TRBV15 to TRBJ1-5; D perhaps matches TRBD1 (5 bases). Germline V gene sequence: CDR1 LNHNV, CDR2 YYDKDF (reference sequence). The CDR3 has 13 residues. V lost 4 bases and J 8 bases, leaving 12 bases between the germline ends. The CDR3 is CATSTGRFEPQHF. DNA of the CDR3: TGTGCCACCAGCACAGGGAGGTTCGAGCCCCAGCATTTT.

The sample holds one count of this clone. The chain uses TRBV6-2 or TRBV6-3 and TRBJ2-5; 14 bases fit TRBD2. Trimming took 6 bases from V and 5 from J; bases not matched to a gene: 8. Germline V gene data show CDR1 as MNHEY and CDR2 as SVGEGT. The CDR3 has 16 residues. Written as DNA, the CDR3 is TGTGCCAGCAGCTTGAGACTAGCGGGAGGGCCGGAGACCCAGTACTTC. It specifies CASSLRLAGGPETQYF.

The rearrangement joins TRBV12-3 or TRBV12-4 to TRBJ1-5; 8 bases fit TRBD1. CDR3 length: 13 amino acids. Germline trimming cut 6 bases from V and 6 bases from J; bases unmatched to any gene: 4. The CDR3 protein is CASRMTGVQPQHF. CDR3 nucleotide sequence: TGTGCCAGCAGGATGACAGGGGTTCAGCCCCAGCATTTT.

DNA of the CDR3: TGTGCCAGCAGCTTATTGAGGCGGAACACCATATATTTT. This codes for CASSLLRRNTIYF. The rearrangement joins TRBV5-6 to TRBJ1-3; no clear D. Germline V gene data show CDR1 as SGHDT and CDR2 as YYEEEE. CDR3 length: 13 residues. V shed 2 bases and J shed 7 bases, with 10 bases lying between them.

This clone was observed a single time. The J gene is TRBJ1-2, the V gene TRBV6-6; D perhaps matches TRBD1 (6 bases). The CDR3 length is 13 residues. The V gene lost 7 bases and the J gene lost 6 bases, with 15 bases spanning the gap. Germline CDR1 is MNHNY and CDR2 is SVGAGI (reference sequence). The CDR3 here is CASTRTVFDGYTF. The DNA for the CDR3 is TGTGCCAGCACCCGGACAGTTTTCGATGGCTACACCTTC.

The chain joins TRBV19 to TRBJ2-5; unclear D gene. Germline V gene data show CDR1 as LNHDA and CDR2 as SQIVND (reference sequence). This CDR3 comprises 13 residues. Deletions cut 2 bases from V and 4 bases from J, with 8 bases between. CDR3 sequence: CASSISPGETQYF. CDR3 nucleotides: TGTGCCAGTAGTATATCGCCGGGAGAGACCCAGTACTTC.

This rearrangement joins TRBV29-1 to TRBJ2-7; 7 nucleotides line up with TRBD1. The CDR3 has 14 residues. The germline V gene has CDR1 SQVTM and CDR2 ANQGSEA. V gave up 0 bases and J gave up 6 bases; unmatched junction bases: 8. CDR3: CSVEDLRDSGEQYF. In DNA, the CDR3 is TGCAGCGTTGAAGATCTTCGGGACAGTGGCGAGCAGTACTTC.

There are a few counts of this clone. The gene calls are TRBV18 and TRBJ2-6; 8 nucleotides align to TRBD1. CDR3 length: 18 residues. CDR1 is KGHSH, CDR2 LQKENI, per germline. Trimming took 2 bases from V and 1 from J; bases not matched to a gene: 7. CDR3 loop: CASSPRVQGESGANVLTF. As DNA, the CDR3 is TGTGCCAGCTCACCAAGGGTACAGGGGGAGTCTGGGGCCAACGTCCTGACTTTC.

CDR3 amino acids: CASRGTGGGQPQHF. In DNA form, the CDR3 reads TGTGCCAGCAGGGGGACAGGGGGCGGTCAGCCCCAGCATTTT. V usage is TRBV6-5 and J usage is TRBJ1-5, with 12 bases that match TRBD1. With 6 bases clipped from V and 6 bases from J, the junction kept 3 bases outside the gene matches. Germline V gene lookup returns CDR1 MNHEY and CDR2 SVGAGI. CDR3 length: 14 residues.

The chain recombines TRBV5-1 with TRBJ1-1; D uncertain. This CDR3 spans 16 amino acids. Germline lookup yields CDR1 SGHRS and CDR2 YFSETQ. V was pared by 0 bases and J by 2 bases, with 14 bases between. As DNA, the CDR3 is TGCGCCAGCAGCTTGGTTTCCGGAGGGATCAACACTGAAGCTTTCTTT. It yields the protein CASSLVSGGINTEAFF. The full variable domain, with the rest looked up from reference TRBV5-1 and TRBJ1-1, is KAGVTQTPRYLIKTRGQQVTLSCSPISGHRSVSWYQQTPGQGLQFLFEYFSETQRNKGNFPGRFSGRQFSNSRSEMNVSTLELGDSALYLCASSLVSGGINTEAFFGQGTRLTVV.

This clone was observed once. The chain couples TRBV7-3 to TRBJ2-7; the D gene is possibly TRBD1 (5 bases). The germline V and J ends were trimmed by 5 bases and 6 bases, with 14 bases remaining between them. In germline, CDR1 is SGHTA, CDR2 FQGTGA. The CDR3 sequence is 13 residues long. Here the CDR3 reads CASSPGFRGEQYF. DNA of the CDR3: TGTGCCAGCAGCCCCGGGTTTAGGGGCGAGCAGTACTTC.

This chain links TRBV9 with TRBJ1-2; D is possibly TRBD1 (5 bases). The CDR3 is 15 residues long. Germline V CDR1 and CDR2: SGDLS, YYNGEE. With 3 bases removed from V and 4 bases from J, the gap between germline ends came to 16 bases. The CDR3 loop is CASSENPGFTYGYTF. For the CDR3, the DNA is TGTGCCAGCAGCGAGAACCCAGGGTTTACCTATGGCTACACCTTC.

The gene calls are TRBV28 and TRBJ1-5; 8 nucleotides line up with TRBD1. Germline V gives CDR1 MDHEN, CDR2 SYDVKM. CDR3 length: 15 residues. The ends lost 6 bases at V and 3 bases at J; junction bases unmatched: 7. This CDR3 reads CASSPSGGPNQPQHF. DNA for the CDR3: TGTGCCAGCAGCCCCTCAGGGGGCCCCAATCAGCCCCAGCATTTT.

The chain combines TRBV12-3 or TRBV12-4 with TRBJ2-7; D is unresolved. Trimming removed 5 bases at V and 3 bases at J, with 11 bases between. This CDR3 spans 13 amino acids. The CDR3 DNA sequence: TGTGCCAGCAGTGCTGACACTTACTACGAGCAGTACTTC. Translated: CASSADTYYEQYF.

In this sample, this clone turned up a few times. The chain couples TRBV7-9 to TRBJ2-2, with TRBD2 matching over 9 bases. The CDR3 is 18 residues long. The trim removed 2 bases at V and 4 bases at J, leaving 11 bases unmatched. The V gene's germline CDR1 is SEHNR and CDR2 FQNEAQ (reference sequence). The CDR3 nucleotides read TGTGCCAGCAGCTTATCTGGCGGGAGGGCCATAGGCACCGGGGAGCTGTTTTTT. Translated, it gives CASSLSGGRAIGTGELFF.

This rearrangement joins TRBV3-1 (or the pseudogene TRBV3-2) to TRBJ2-1; the match to TRBD2 covers 11 bases. The CDR3 spans 16 residues. CDR1 LGHDT and CDR2 YNNKEL come from the germline V gene (reference sequence). V was clipped by 6 bases and J by 5 bases; unmatched bases: 9. CDR3 amino acids: CASSRLGTSGHNEQFF. The CDR3 DNA follows: TGTGCCAGCAGTCGCCTCGGGACTAGCGGTCACAATGAGCAGTTCTTC.

The genes are TRBV9 and TRBJ2-1, with 14 bases matching TRBD2. With 4 bases clipped from V and 8 bases from J, the junction kept 8 bases outside the gene matches. The CDR3 extends over 16 amino acids. From germline, CDR1 is SGDLS and CDR2 YYNGEE. The CDR3 DNA reads TGTGCCAGCAGCATCAGACTAGCGGGGGGGCGAGATGAGCAGTTCTTC. Amino acids: CASSIRLAGGRDEQFF. Using reference TRBV9 and TRBJ2-1 for the parts outside the CDR3, the full variable domain is DSGVTQTPKHLITATGQRVTLRCSPRSGDLSVYWYQQSLDQGLQFLIQYYNGEERAKGNILERFSAQQFPDLHSELNLSSLELGDSALYFCASSIRLAGGRDEQFFGPGTRLTVL.

The V call is TRBV27, the J call TRBJ1-1; 7 bases fit TRBD1. With 6 bases clipped from V and 5 bases from J, the junction kept 6 bases outside the gene matches. This CDR3 spans 13 amino acids. From germline, CDR1 is MNHEY and CDR2 SMNVEV (reference sequence). The CDR3 nucleotides are TGTGCCAGCAGGTACTCCAGGGGGACTGAAGCTTTCTTT. It yields the protein CASRYSRGTEAFF.

This clone was counted between two and nine times. This chain uses TRBV24-1 with TRBJ2-1; possibly TRBD2 for D (7 bases). The CDR3 totals 13 residues. The V gene's germline CDR1 is KGHDR and CDR2 SFDVKD. Between the trimmed V and J ends, which lost 1 base and 8 bases, there was a span of 8 bases. CDR3 nucleotides: TGTGCCACCAGTGATTTAGGGGGGGATGAGCAGTTCTTC. As protein: CATSDLGGDEQFF.

This clone was recorded once. The V call is TRBV10-1, the J call TRBJ1-3, with a possible D match to TRBD1 (5 bases). The CDR3 totals 14 residues. The germline gives CDR1 WNHNN, CDR2 SYGVQD (reference sequence). Trimming removed 2 bases from V and 1 base from J, with 6 bases in between. CDR3 DNA sequence: TGCGCCAGCAGTGAGGGGGCATCTGGAAACACCATATATTTT. It is translated as CASSEGASGNTIYF.

The V and J genes are TRBV11-2 and TRBJ2-7; D is unresolved. The CDR3 totals 13 residues. Between the trimmed V and J ends, which lost 5 bases and 4 bases, there was a span of 12 bases. Germline assignment: CDR1 SGHAT and CDR2 FQNNGV. This CDR3 is CASSPTARYEQYF. CDR3 nucleotide sequence: TGTGCCAGCAGCCCGACTGCACGGTACGAGCAGTACTTC.